Sequencing of this T cell receptor beta chain was carried out in a study of early T cells in non-severe SARS-CoV-2 infection. Germline CDR1 reads MNHNY; CDR2 reads SVGAGI (reference sequence). V lost 8 bases to trimming and J lost 8 bases; unmatched junction nucleotides: 6. This CDR3 is 12 amino acids long. TCRdb redid the calling of the 5' RACE reads with MiXCR, one entry per CDR3 protein. The repertoire holds tens of thousands of distinct CDR3 sequences, around 10% seen once, with 9.5% to 15% in the top ten. The clonotype originates from an adult who was a healthcare worker with PCR-confirmed SARS-CoV-2 infection or an uninfected control (not recorded which). The genes are TRBV6-6 and TRBJ1-3; 7 positions match TRBD1. The sequenced sample was whole blood, obtained at baseline. CDR3 sequence (DNA): TGTGCCAGCGCCGACAGGGTGGACACCATATATTTT. Translating it yields CASADRVDTIYF.